The 21 T cell receptor beta chains reported below all come from one sample, sequenced in a study of CD8 T cells in Susac syndrome. RNA, at about 0.5 to 1 ug, was reverse transcribed with random hexamers. TCRdb redid the calling of the immunoSEQ multiplex PCR reads with MiXCR, one entry per CDR3 protein. The table lists approximately 140,000 distinct CDR3 sequences, 85% to 95% of them singletons. The sequencing input was CD4+ T cells from PBMCs. These receptors originate from a human donor with multiple sclerosis.

The chain has TRBV5-1 and TRBJ2-3; TRBD2 might be the D (5 bases). V was shortened by 3 bases and J by 0 bases, with 11 bases between the two germline ends. The CDR3 loop spans 15 amino acids. From germline, CDR1 is SGHRS and CDR2 YFSETQ. Here the CDR3 DNA reads TGCGCCAGCAGCTCCGCGGGCTCTAGCACAGATACGCAGTATTTT. Protein: CASSSAGSSTDTQYF. The variable domain in full, with the rest retrieved from reference TRBV5-1 and TRBJ2-3, is KAGVTQTPRYLIKTRGQQVTLSCSPISGHRSVSWYQQTPGQGLQFLFEYFSETQRNKGNFPGRFSGRQFSNSRSEMNVSTLELGDSALYLCASSSAGSSTDTQYFGPGTRLTVL.

J is TRBJ1-5 and V is TRBV29-1; D uncertain. Trimming pared 2 bases from V and 0 bases from J, leaving 8 bases between. The CDR3 extends over 14 amino acids. Germline values: CDR1 SQVTM, CDR2 ANQGSEA. DNA for the CDR3: TGCAGCGTTGAAACAGACGATAGCAATCAGCCCCAGCATTTT. It is translated as CSVETDDSNQPQHF. The whole variable domain, filled in from reference TRBV29-1 and TRBJ1-5, reads SAVISQKPSRDICQRGTSLTIQCQVDSQVTMMFWYRQQPGQSLTLIATANQGSEATYESGFVIDKFPISRPNLTFSTLTVSNMSPEDSSIYLCSVETDDSNQPQHFGDGTRLSIL.

This chain joins TRBV24-1 and TRBJ2-3; 8 positions agree with TRBD1. The CDR3 loop spans 17 amino acids. The germline CDR1 and CDR2 sequences are KGHDR and SFDVKD. V gave up 3 bases and J gave up 1 base; unmatched junction bases: 8. The CDR3 DNA follows: TGTGCCACCAGTGATCCGAAAAAGACAGGGGGCACAGATACGCAGTATTTT. This translates into CATSDPKKTGGTDTQYF.

V is TRBV20-1 and J is TRBJ2-7; D may be TRBD2 (5 bases). Per the germline V gene, CDR1 is DFQATT and CDR2 is SNEGSKA (reference sequence). V dropped 5 bases and J dropped 2 bases, with 13 bases sitting between them. The CDR3 covers 13 residues. The CDR3 DNA reads TGCAGTGCTCCCCTAACTAGTACCTACGAGCAGTACTTC. Protein product: CSAPLTSTYEQYF.

This clonotype was found a few times. The CDR3 protein is CASSPGVPAYEQYF. The CDR3 bases are TGCGCCAGCAGCCCCGGGGTCCCAGCCTACGAGCAGTACTTC. The rearrangement links TRBV5-1 to TRBJ2-7; a possible D gene is TRBD2 (5 bases). Germline-derived CDR1 and CDR2 are SGHRS and YFSETQ. V was trimmed by 4 bases and J by 2 bases, leaving 13 bases between them. This CDR3 is built from 14 residues.

This clonotype was observed a handful of times. The gene calls are TRBV29-1 and TRBJ1-2; 8 nucleotides match TRBD1. V gave up 4 bases and J gave up 2 bases; unmatched junction bases: 3. Germline V gives CDR1 SQVTM, CDR2 ANQGSEA. CDR3 length equals 13 residues. DNA of the CDR3: TGCAGCGTTGGCCAGGGGGCGAACTATGGCTACACCTTC. Its translation: CSVGQGANYGYTF.

The chain couples TRBV27 to TRBJ2-7; 8 nucleotides line up with TRBD1. CDR1 is MNHEY and CDR2 is SMNVEV in the germline V gene (reference sequence). This CDR3 region has 16 residues. Unmatched junction bases numbered 8, after V lost 1 base and J lost 3 bases. The CDR3, as DNA: TGTGCCAGCAGTTTATACCCCCGGGACAGGCTCTACGAGCAGTACTTC. It yields the protein CASSLYPRDRLYEQYF.

In this sample, this clonotype turned up a few times. This chain links TRBV4-1 with TRBJ2-1, with 8 positions matching TRBD2. V lost 1 base and J lost 6; bases outside the gene matches: 2. The CDR3 loop spans 14 amino acids. Per the germline V gene, CDR1 is MGHRA and CDR2 is YSYEKL. The CDR3 region has the DNA TGCGCCAGCAGCCAAGTAACTAGCGGCAATGAGCAGTTCTTC. It is translated as CASSQVTSGNEQFF.

The chain uses TRBV9 and TRBJ2-2, with D hard to call. CDR1 and CDR2 (germline): SGDLS, YYNGEE. This CDR3 comprises 13 residues. V lost 0 bases, J lost 6 bases, and 6 bases lay in between. CDR3 DNA sequence: TGTGCCAGCAGCGTAGGGATCGCCGGGGAGCTGTTTTTT. Encoded protein: CASSVGIAGELFF.

This rearrangement joins TRBV19 to TRBJ2-7, with 12 bases identical to TRBD1. CDR1 is LNHDA and CDR2 is SQIVND in the germline V gene (reference sequence). The CDR3 loop spans 15 amino acids. V trimming: 6 bases; J trimming: 6 bases; junction bases outside the gene matches: 9. CDR3 in amino acids: CASRPGQGAWGEQYF. CDR3 bases: TGTGCCAGTAGACCGGGACAGGGGGCATGGGGCGAGCAGTACTTC.

The chain is built from TRBV5-1 and TRBJ2-1; the match to TRBD2 covers 7 bases. The germline V gene encodes CDR1 SGHRS and CDR2 YFSETQ. Trimming took 2 bases from V and 0 from J; bases not matched to a gene: 8. This CDR3 has 17 amino acids. The CDR3 bases are TGCGCCAGCAGCTTCCGGCCTAGCGGAAGCTCCTACAATGAGCAGTTCTTC. This sequence encodes CASSFRPSGSSYNEQFF.

J is TRBJ1-2 and V is TRBV12-5; possibly TRBD1 for D (6 bases). The CDR3 runs 13 residues. Trimming stripped 4 bases from V and 8 bases from J, with 14 bases between. Germline CDR1 is LGHNT and CDR2 is FRNRAP. CDR3 loop: CASGSPGQWGYTF. The CDR3 region has the DNA TGTGCTAGTGGTTCCCCCGGACAGTGGGGCTACACCTTC.

This sequence joins TRBV29-1 and TRBJ2-7; D remains ambiguous. The CDR3 covers 11 residues. The V gene lost 4 bases and the J gene lost 5 bases, with 9 bases spanning the gap. Per the germline V gene, CDR1 is SQVTM and CDR2 is ANQGSEA. In DNA form, the CDR3 reads TGCAGCGTTGGAGGACGACACGAGCAGTACTTC. Translating gives CSVGGRHEQYF.

The chain has TRBV29-1 and TRBJ1-1, with a tentative D call TRBD1 (5 bases). CDR1 SQVTM and CDR2 ANQGSEA come from the germline V gene. Trimming took off 6 bases at V and 4 bases at J, with 12 bases between the two ends. The CDR3 has 12 amino acids. The CDR3 nucleotides read TGCAGCGTGGCCGACAGTGCCACTGAAGCTTTCTTT. As protein: CSVADSATEAFF.

The chain uses TRBV6-1 and TRBJ1-1, with TRBD1 matching 7 bases. This CDR3 comprises 15 residues. CDR1 MNHNS and CDR2 SASEGT come from the germline V gene. Trimming took 4 bases from V and 3 from J; bases not matched to a gene: 8. CDR3 loop: CASSALRTGDTEAFF. CDR3 nucleotide sequence: TGTGCCAGCAGTGCCCTAAGGACAGGAGACACTGAAGCTTTCTTT.

The chain couples TRBV5-1 to TRBJ2-3, with 7 bases lining up with TRBD2. The CDR3 is 16 amino acids. The V and J ends lost 0 bases and 2 bases, in that order; junction bases with no gene match: 6. Germline values: CDR1 SGHRS, CDR2 YFSETQ. CDR3 nucleotide sequence: TGCGCCAGCAGCTTGGGAGCGGGACCATCCACAGATACGCAGTATTTT. It encodes CASSLGAGPSTDTQYF.

V gene TRBV2 combines with J gene TRBJ2-3, with TRBD1 identical over 10 bases. Losses at the gene ends were 6 bases for V and 8 bases for J; bases not matched to a gene: 11. Germline V gene sequence: CDR1 SNHLY, CDR2 FYNNEI. The CDR3 is 15 residues long. This CDR3 is CASSQTGGVGGTQYF. The CDR3 DNA reads as TGTGCCAGCAGCCAGACAGGGGGCGTTGGTGGTACGCAGTATTTT.

This chain uses TRBV7-9 with TRBJ2-3; unclear D gene. The germline gives CDR1 SEHNR, CDR2 FQNEAQ (reference sequence). The V end lost 0 bases, the J end lost 1 base, and 14 bases lay between the germline ends. This CDR3 has 17 amino acids. The CDR3 nucleotides are TGTGCCAGCAGCTTAGCGTGGGCTAGGGAAGGCACAGATACGCAGTATTTT. Translating it yields CASSLAWAREGTDTQYF.

This clonotype occurred once. The V call is TRBV6-6, the J call TRBJ1-5; D call uncertain. This CDR3 is 12 amino acids long. CDR1 is MNHNY and CDR2 is SVGAGI in the germline V gene (reference sequence). The V gene lost 4 bases and the J gene lost 9 bases, with 10 bases spanning the gap. CDR3 sequence reads: CASSWDGGPQHF. CDR3 DNA sequence: TGTGCCAGCAGTTGGGATGGAGGGCCCCAGCATTTT.

The genes are TRBV9 and TRBJ2-3; D not resolved. Germline-derived CDR1 and CDR2 are SGDLS and YYNGEE. Trimming removed 0 bases from V and 6 bases from J, with 17 bases in between. This CDR3 is built from 16 residues. The CDR3 bases are TGTGCCAGCAGCGTAGGGGCTCTGGCCGGGCCGGATACGCAGTATTTT. Translated, it gives CASSVGALAGPDTQYF. The full variable domain, in which reference TRBV9 and TRBJ2-3 provide the parts outside the CDR3, is DSGVTQTPKHLITATGQRVTLRCSPRSGDLSVYWYQQSLDQGLQFLIQYYNGEERAKGNILERFSAQQFPDLHSELNLSSLELGDSALYFCASSVGALAGPDTQYFGPGTRLTVL.

The rearrangement links TRBV7-6 to TRBJ1-1; tentatively, D is TRBD1 (5 bases). The ends were cut back, 6 bases at V and 0 bases at J, with 14 bases in the middle. Germline V lookup: CDR1 SGHVS, CDR2 FNYEAQ. This CDR3 is 15 amino acids long. The CDR3 DNA reads TGTGCCAGCAGTCTCATCCCGGGGGTGAACACTGAAGCTTTCTTT. Translation: CASSLIPGVNTEAFF.